One and the same sample provided the 3 T cell receptor beta chains below, sequenced in a study of shared clonotypes between healthy human individuals. Assay used: immunoSEQ multiplex PCR; TCRdb lists only in-frame clones, some missing. In the table there are 450,000 to 500,000 clones, 78% of which are singletons. Material: PBMCs. The source of these receptors is a woman aged 40 to 49 in good health. Some clones in this sample may be carry-over from other donors' samples.

The CDR3: CASRSLTGQNTEAFF. The CDR3 DNA reads as TGTGCCAGCAGATCCCTTACGGGACAGAACACTGAAGCTTTCTTT. This rearrangement joins TRBV6-4 to TRBJ1-1, with D possibly matching TRBD1 (6 bases). The V gene lost 6 bases and the J gene lost 1 base, with 15 bases spanning the gap. Per the germline V gene, CDR1 is MRHNA and CDR2 is SNTAGT. The CDR3 is 15 amino acids.

The chain carries TRBV25-1 and TRBJ2-5, with D uncertain. CDR3 length equals 11 residues. Trimming left V 6 bases short and J 9 bases short, with 11 bases between. In germline, CDR1 is MGHDK, CDR2 SYGVNS. The CDR3 sequence is CASRGRWAQYF. The CDR3 coding sequence is TGTGCCAGCAGGGGTCGATGGGCCCAGTACTTC.

This clone was observed a handful of times. The V gene is TRBV19, the J gene TRBJ2-3; possibly TRBD2 for D (6 bases). The CDR3 has 14 amino acids. V was clipped by 3 bases and J by 4 bases, with 11 bases between them. Looked up from germline, CDR1 is LNHDA and CDR2 is SQIVND (reference sequence). The CDR3 reads CASSIGSASDTQYF. For the CDR3, the DNA is TGTGCCAGTAGTATCGGGAGCGCCTCAGATACGCAGTATTTT.